This paragraph reports one TCR beta chain. What this receptor recognizes is not known. There are no base qualities to consult, and no much larger clone falls within one base. The entry originates in a study of blood T cell repertoires in COVID-19 (dated by TCRdb to the early 2020s). For context, the study as a whole: Samples from collaborators originated in the United States, Italy and Spain and spanned both the acute and convalescent phases of COVID-19. Where available, HLA class I and class II types were taken from metadata supplied by the sample provider and were not determined by assay-based typing. Subjects who had been exposed to COVID-19, were actively infected with it, or had recovered from it provided the deeply sampled blood TCRbeta repertoires that made up the dataset. The repertoires were made available in a free public database intended to serve as a resource for research on the immune response to SARS-CoV-2. Sample metadata almost always included a de-identified subject ID, COVID-19 status, age in years and sex. The samples were drawn from two sources: the first 160 participants of the ongoing ImmuneRACE study, and fewer than 1,500 subjects contributed by 6 global collaborators. The prospective study material was composed of cDNA or gDNA derived from T cells, B-cell-depleted T cells, or PBMCs.

The full study reports these points: The quantity of clinical and demographic metadata differed by source and by participant and was supplied without curation.

TCRbeta CDR3 regions were amplified from genomic DNA using the immunoSEQ Assay, a bias-controlled multiplex PCR. The published analysis was carried out like this. Within the assay, amplification of reference gene primers was used to estimate how many nucleated cells each sample contained. Sequence reads were collapsed and filtered to measure the absolute abundance of every unique TCRbeta CDR3 rearrangement. For each sample, productive Simpson clonality was calculated by taking the square root of Simpson's diversity index across productive rearrangements. The table was pulled from immuneACCESS by TCRdb, which kept in-frame rearrangements only. Such tables lose some clones; where checked, under half of the loss comes from unresolved V genes, and the rest has no known cause. That table gives V, J and clone size, and the DNA gave D and trimming. The sample contains approximately 230,000 clones, around four fifths of them found a single time. The ten largest clones capture roughly 15% of the sample.

Participants in the prospective study were aged about 18 to 95 years, lived in 20 to 25 United States geographic areas, and enrolled through a virtual design. Cohort assignment in the prospective study relied on participant-reported clinical history from a screening survey and a study questionnaire. ImmuneRACE Cohort 3 recovered participants were defined by two consecutive negative NP/OP PCR tests, healthcare professional clearance, or symptom resolution. In the prospective study, whole blood, serum and a nasopharyngeal or oropharyngeal swab were collected from each participant by mobile phlebotomists. Prospective study participants could optionally give additional blood draws and questionnaires over a roughly 2-month period. Before DNA extraction, blood samples from the prospective study were shipped at room temperature or frozen. From the cysteine up to the phenylalanine, the CDR3 has a length of 16 residues. Kept here is only the CDR3 DNA, which spans 48 bases and is read in frame from base 1. The germline V gene gives CDR1 as MNHNS and CDR2 as SASEGT. The germline ends are 15 bases apart after V is trimmed by 2 bases and J by 4 bases.

This clonotype originated in a man aged 35-49 years who had recovered from COVID-19. The chain uses TRBV6-1 and TRBJ2-1, with a weak D call of TRBD2 (6 bases match). The specimen was PBMCs or T cells enriched from blood (not recorded which). Here the CDR3 is given as CASSENPGGAYNEQFF. The DNA reads TGTGCCAGCAGTGAAAATCCAGGAGGGGCTTACAATGAGCAGTTCTTC.